This T cell receptor (beta chain) originates from a study of OX40 agonist ivuxolimab in advanced cancers. Study as a whole: Partial response was recorded in three patients: one hepatocellular carcinoma and two cutaneous melanoma cases.

The ends were cut back, 5 bases at V and 4 bases at J, with 8 bases in the middle. This CDR3 comprises 13 residues. Germline values: CDR1 LNHDA, CDR2 SQIVND (reference sequence). The assay was immunoSEQ multiplex PCR, and TCRdb's table has in-frame clones only and misses some. This sample carries about 62,000 clones, over 90% of them seen once, and the ten largest clones take about an eighth. This chain links TRBV19 with TRBJ2-2, with unresolved D. This sequence was found in an adult with an advanced solid tumor such as melanoma, head and neck, liver or kidney cancer. Sequencing was performed on CD4+ or CD8+ T cells sorted from blood, taken in a trial of the OX40 agonist ivuxolimab. Here the CDR3 DNA reads TGTGCCAGTAGTGGCCGTTTCACCGGGGAGCTGTTTTTT. It encodes CASSGRFTGELFF.